The TCR beta chain under discussion was sequenced for a study of long-term antiretroviral therapy in people with HIV. Study conclusions and caveats: Information pertaining to ART adherence, viral resistance or therapeutic modifications was not obtained.

Sequencing relied on immunoSEQ assay v3.0, run at survey level. Libraries were prepared by immunoSEQ multiplex PCR; TCRdb keeps only in-frame clonotypes and omits some of them. The data show roughly 12,000 clones, with around 80% seen just once and 17% held by the top ten. This clone was observed once. Antigen unknown. One end of the junction does not line up with germline, which may come from a read error. This sequence originates from a man aged 40-50 years with HIV. Source: unsorted PBMCs, taken 3.4 years after starting antiretroviral therapy.

Here the CDR3 reads CASSLGTDPYNEQFF. The CDR3 DNA follows: TGTGCTAGCAGCTTAGGGACTGACCCGTACAATGAGCAGTTCTTC. The V call is TRBV7-7, the J call TRBJ2-1; D may be TRBD2 (6 bases). The CDR3 has 15 residues. Looked up from germline, CDR1 is SSHAT and CDR2 is FNYEAQ (reference sequence).